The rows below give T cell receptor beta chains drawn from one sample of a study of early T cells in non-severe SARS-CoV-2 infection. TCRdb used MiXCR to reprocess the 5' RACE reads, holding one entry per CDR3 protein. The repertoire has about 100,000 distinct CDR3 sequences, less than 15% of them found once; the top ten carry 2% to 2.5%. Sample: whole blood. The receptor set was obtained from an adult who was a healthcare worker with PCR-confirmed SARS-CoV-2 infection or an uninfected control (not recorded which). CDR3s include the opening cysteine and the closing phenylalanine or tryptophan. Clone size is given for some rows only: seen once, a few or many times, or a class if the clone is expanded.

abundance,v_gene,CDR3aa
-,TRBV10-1,CASSFRRQETQYF
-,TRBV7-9,CASSSSLANNEQFF
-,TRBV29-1,CSVAGREGSPLHF
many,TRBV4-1,CASSPGLSGGPSTDTQYF
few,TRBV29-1,CSAPLAAGELFF
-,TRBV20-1,CSVLGLQPQHF
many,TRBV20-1,CSADGSRGGNEQFF
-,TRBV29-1,CSVERSPDTQYF
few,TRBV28,CASSGDERTQYF
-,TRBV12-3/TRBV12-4,CASSRDRGTEGANVLTF
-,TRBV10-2,CASSEQGQGGNIQYF
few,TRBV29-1,CSVLNPGPGQEQFF
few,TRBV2,CASTGQYENTEAFF
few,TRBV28,CASSLLGTAETQYF
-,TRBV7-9,CATEPGQGDQYF
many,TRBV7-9,CASPGMSFVPGNTIYF
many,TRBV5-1,CASRLAGPHEAFF
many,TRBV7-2,CASSFLVVTAQYF
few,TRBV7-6,CASSLATGSLENTIYF
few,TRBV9,CASSAQVNNSPLHF
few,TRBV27,CASSPGGRNTIYF
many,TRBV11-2,CASSLGVRENEKLFF
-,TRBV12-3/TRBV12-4,CASSLGRVDGYTF
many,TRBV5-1,CASSSDRGGGYTF
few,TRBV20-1,CSARAWSKTDTQYF
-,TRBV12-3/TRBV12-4,CASSKPDTLGSEAFF
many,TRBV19,CASSDGTDLYYEQYF
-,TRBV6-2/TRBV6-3,CASSYEGQGGPTDTQYF
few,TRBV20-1,CSARDPGKGYYGYTF
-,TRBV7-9,CASSHYGRQETQYF
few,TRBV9,CASSVGGLLADTQYF
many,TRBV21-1,CASSKDRWRGATDTQYF
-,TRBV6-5,CASSYFGGRSSYNSPLHF
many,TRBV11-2,CASSPRVGGRSPLHF
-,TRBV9,CASSPSEGEQYF
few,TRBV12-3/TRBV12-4,CASQGGSPSADTQYF
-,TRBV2,CASSDPTTGNTIYF
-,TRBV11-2,CASSPIHGGTKNIQYF
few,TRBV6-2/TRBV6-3,CASRSKQGGSDTEAFF
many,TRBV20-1,CSARGVPNPSLQETQYF
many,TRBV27,CASSLGGGVGEQYF
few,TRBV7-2,CASSRVWASGGARPDTQYF
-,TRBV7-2,CASRKLAGGTDTQYF
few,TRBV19,CASSIGGFGYNEQFF
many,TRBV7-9,CASSLVGATGRNIQYF
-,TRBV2,CASSDAPRVKGF
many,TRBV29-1,CSVGPGPYEQYF
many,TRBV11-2,CASSSILSGGRQTQYF
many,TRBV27,CASSPNGGGWQETQYF
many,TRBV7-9,CASSLASNFFQNIQYF
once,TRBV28,CASSLPGLDSPLHF
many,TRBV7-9,CASSPHRDLTNEQFF
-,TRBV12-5,CASAGTNEQFF
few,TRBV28,CASRRDSGAFF
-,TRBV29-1,CSVRTGQETQYF
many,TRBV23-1,CASSRKKSTEKETQYF
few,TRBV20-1,CSALRDSYEQYF
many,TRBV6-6,CASRSTVAGRTDTQYF
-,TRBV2,CASRGLAGRYNEQFF